The sequence of this T cell receptor beta chain was determined in a study of T cell responses to AZD1222 COVID-19 vaccine. The CDR3 spans 16 residues. Germline CDR1 SGDLS, CDR2 YYNGEE. Trimming took 7 bases from V and 2 from J, leaving 22 bases between them. As concerns this clone: The antigen is unknown.

Study-level points and caveats: Spike-specific TCR breadth and depth rose after two AZD1222 doses.

Sequencing was performed with immunoSEQ multiplex PCR; in TCRdb, only in-frame clones are kept and a portion is missing. The data show approximately 100,000 clones, with around nine tenths seen just once and over 15% held by the top ten. Here the sequenced sample was peripheral blood, taken on day 0 of AZD1222 vaccination. The chain couples TRBV9 to TRBJ2-7, with D possibly being TRBD1 or TRBD2 (5 bases each). The TCR comes from an adult in good health. The DNA for the CDR3 is TGTGCCAGCGAAATCAAACTCCGGGACGCCCCCTACGAGCAGTACTTC. Translated: CASEIKLRDAPYEQYF.